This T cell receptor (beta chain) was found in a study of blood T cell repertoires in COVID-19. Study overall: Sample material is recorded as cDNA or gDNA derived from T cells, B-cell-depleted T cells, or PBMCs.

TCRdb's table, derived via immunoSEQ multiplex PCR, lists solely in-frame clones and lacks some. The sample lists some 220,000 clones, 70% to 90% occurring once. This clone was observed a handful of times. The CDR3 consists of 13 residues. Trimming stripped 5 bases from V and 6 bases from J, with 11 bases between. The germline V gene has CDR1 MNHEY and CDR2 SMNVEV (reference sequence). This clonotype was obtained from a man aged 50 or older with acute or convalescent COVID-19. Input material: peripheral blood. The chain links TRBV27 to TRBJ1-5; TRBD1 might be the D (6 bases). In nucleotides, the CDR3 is TGTGCCAGCAGTGGACAGATAACTCAGCCCCAGCATTTT. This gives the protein CASSGQITQPQHF.